This passage covers 18 T cell receptor beta chains from one sample sequenced in a study of blood T cell repertoires in COVID-19. The protocol was immunoSEQ multiplex PCR, while the TCRdb copy is restricted to in-frame clones and leaves out a portion. This sample has about 230,000 clones; roughly 80% occur once, and the top ten carry approximately 2.6%. Sequencing input: peripheral blood. These receptors were collected from a woman between 65 and 79 years old with active or convalescent COVID-19.

This chain joins TRBV3-1 (or the pseudogene TRBV3-2) and TRBJ2-3; 9 nucleotides align to TRBD2. Germline values: CDR1 LGHDT, CDR2 YNNKEL (reference sequence). The CDR3 spans 15 residues. V dropped 8 bases and J dropped 2; count of bases not matched to a gene: 8. CDR3 in amino acids: CASGDGTSLTDTQYF. As DNA, the CDR3 is TGTGCCAGCGGGGATGGGACTAGCCTCACAGATACGCAGTATTTT.

The chain joins TRBV5-5 to TRBJ1-1; no firm D call. CDR3 length: 14 amino acids. Germline V gives CDR1 SGHKS, CDR2 YYEKEE (reference sequence). The ends were cut back, 0 bases at V and 1 base at J, with 7 bases in the middle. The CDR3 spells CASSLGLTNTEAFF. CDR3 DNA: TGTGCCAGCAGCTTGGGACTGACGAACACTGAAGCTTTCTTT. The full variable domain, completed using reference TRBV5-5 and TRBJ1-1, is DAGVTQSPTHLIKTRGQQVTLRCSPISGHKSVSWYQQVLGQGPQFIFQYYEKEERGRGNFPDRFSARQFPNYSSELNVNALLLGDSALYLCASSLGLTNTEAFFGQGTRLTVV.

The chain links TRBV18 to TRBJ2-7; possibly TRBD1 for D (5 bases). CDR1 and CDR2 (germline): KGHSH, LQKENI. Trimming pared 4 bases from V and 4 bases from J, leaving 8 bases between. The CDR3 consists of 12 residues. CDR3 residues: CASSLQGYEQYF. CDR3 in DNA: TGTGCCAGCTCACTTCAGGGTTACGAGCAGTACTTC.

The chain employs TRBV4-1 and TRBJ2-3, with D perhaps TRBD2 (5 bases). The V gene lost 1 base and the J gene lost 5 bases, with 7 bases spanning the gap. From germline, CDR1 is MGHRA and CDR2 YSYEKL. This CDR3 has 13 amino acids. The CDR3 protein is CASSQVEGDTQYF. The CDR3 DNA follows: TGCGCCAGCAGCCAAGTCGAGGGAGATACGCAGTATTTT.

This clone was detected a few times. The genes are TRBV12-3 or TRBV12-4 and TRBJ2-7; D not certain. V was cut by 7 bases and J by 5 bases, with 15 bases left in between. The CDR3 runs 13 residues. CDR3 coding DNA: TGTGCCAGCACTTTTGCGGAAGGTAACGAGCAGTACTTC. As protein: CASTFAEGNEQYF.

For the CDR3, the DNA is TGTGCCAGTAGTTCGTACCAACAGGGCCTCTATGGCTACACCTTC. This encodes CASSSYQQGLYGYTF. The chain couples TRBV19 to TRBJ1-2, with D possibly TRBD1 on 6 matching bases. Deletions cut 5 bases from V and 4 bases from J, with 17 bases between. CDR1 is LNHDA and CDR2 is SQIVND in the germline V gene (reference sequence). The CDR3 spans 15 residues.

This clone has only one observation. V and J are TRBV18 and TRBJ1-5; TRBD1 might be the D (5 bases). CDR1 KGHSH and CDR2 LQKENI come from the germline V gene. The V and J ends lost 2 bases and 3 bases respectively, with 11 bases between them. This CDR3 has 15 residues. The CDR3 reads CASSPGRASNQPQHF. The CDR3 DNA sequence: TGTGCCAGCTCACCAGGCAGGGCTTCCAATCAGCCCCAGCATTTT.

This sequence joins TRBV4-1 and TRBJ1-4, with 7 positions matching TRBD1. Germline assignment: CDR1 MGHRA and CDR2 YSYEKL. Unmatched junction bases numbered 5, after V lost 3 bases and J lost 4 bases. The CDR3 sequence is 15 residues long. The CDR3 sequence: CASSQYQGVNEKLFF. The CDR3 nucleotides read TGCGCCAGCAGCCAGTATCAGGGGGTTAATGAAAAACTGTTTTTT.

This chain links TRBV3-1 (or the pseudogene TRBV3-2) with TRBJ1-2; D is undetermined. The CDR3 is made up of 12 amino acids. CDR1 is LGHDT and CDR2 is YNNKEL in the germline V gene (reference sequence). Between the trimmed V and J ends, which lost 2 bases and 9 bases, there was a span of 10 bases. The CDR3 nucleotides read TGTGCCAGCAGCCAATCTACGGGGAGCTACACCTTC. It translates to CASSQSTGSYTF.

This chain links TRBV6-5 with TRBJ1-2; 9 positions agree with TRBD1. This CDR3 contains 14 residues. CDR1 and CDR2 (germline): MNHEY, SVGAGI. With 6 bases clipped from V and 4 bases from J, the junction kept 6 bases outside the gene matches. The CDR3 loop is CASRGQGLIYGYTF. The CDR3 region has the DNA TGTGCCAGCAGAGGACAGGGGCTAATCTATGGCTACACCTTC.

V gene TRBV29-1 combines with J gene TRBJ2-5; the D gene is possibly TRBD1 (6 bases). The CDR3 runs to 12 residues. V shed 5 bases and J shed 1 base, with 8 bases lying between them. The germline gives CDR1 SQVTM, CDR2 ANQGSEA. This chain's CDR3 is CSVTGIQETQYF. The CDR3 DNA reads TGCAGCGTTACAGGGATCCAAGAGACCCAGTACTTC.

This clone was seen repeatedly, ten times or more. This same CDR3 is encoded by further DNA sequences in the sample. This rearrangement joins TRBV12-3 or TRBV12-4 to TRBJ1-1, with D unresolved. V was pared by 2 bases and J by 5 bases, with 6 bases between. CDR3 length: 12 amino acids. The CDR3 coding sequence is TGTGCCAGCAGTTTAAGGAGAACTGAAGCTTTCTTT. This codes for CASSLRRTEAFF.

The chain couples TRBV4-2 to TRBJ2-1; TRBD2 is a possible D gene (6 bases). The germline gives CDR1 LGHNA, CDR2 YNFKEQ. The CDR3 consists of 16 residues. Trimming shortened V by 3 bases and J by 0 bases, and 12 bases separated the two germline ends. Here the CDR3 reads CASSQEGGSSYNEQFF. CDR3 DNA sequence: TGTGCCAGCAGCCAGGAGGGCGGTAGCTCCTACAATGAGCAGTTCTTC.

V usage is TRBV5-1 and J usage is TRBJ1-3; D uncertain. V lost 4 bases and J 0 bases, leaving 14 bases between the germline ends. Germline assignment: CDR1 SGHRS and CDR2 YFSETQ. The CDR3 is made up of 16 amino acids. The CDR3 loop reads CASSLDLAHSGNTIYF. CDR3 bases: TGCGCCAGCAGCCTGGATTTGGCCCACTCTGGAAACACCATATATTTT.

The rearrangement links TRBV28 to TRBJ2-7, with D uncertain. In germline, CDR1 is MDHEN, CDR2 SYDVKM. Trimming pared 0 bases from V and 6 bases from J, leaving 12 bases between. The CDR3 extends over 14 amino acids. CDR3 DNA sequence: TGTGCCAGCAGTTTATGGCTAAGCGCGTCCGAGCAGTACTTC. Translating gives CASSLWLSASEQYF.

The chain couples TRBV3-1 (or the pseudogene TRBV3-2) to TRBJ1-1; D not certain. Germline lookup yields CDR1 LGHDT and CDR2 YNNKEL (reference sequence). V gave up 1 base and J gave up 8 bases, with 8 bases separating them. The CDR3 sequence is 12 residues long. CDR3 amino acids: CASSQGPREAFF. The CDR3 DNA follows: TGTGCCAGCAGCCAAGGGCCGCGGGAAGCTTTCTTT.

This clone has just one count. V and J are TRBV19 and TRBJ2-2, with 8 bases identical to TRBD1. Trimming at V came to 3 bases and at J to 1 base, leaving 1 base not matched to a gene. The CDR3 length is 15 residues. Germline V gene data show CDR1 as LNHDA and CDR2 as SQIVND (reference sequence). The CDR3 region is CASSMGQVNTGELFF. For the CDR3, the DNA is TGTGCCAGTAGTATGGGACAGGTGAACACCGGGGAGCTGTTTTTT.

The chain has TRBV18 and TRBJ2-7; 9 bases map to TRBD1. From germline, CDR1 is KGHSH and CDR2 LQKENI. CDR3 length: 15 residues. With 3 bases clipped from V and 1 base from J, the junction kept 4 bases outside the gene matches. CDR3 nucleotides: TGTGCCAGCTCACCCCGGACAGGGGCTTCCTACGAGCAGTACTTC. Its protein product is CASSPRTGASYEQYF.